The clone carrying this T cell receptor (beta chain) was detected many times. These data belong to a study of identical twins. In TCRdb, the 5' RACE reads were re-called with MiXCR into one record per CDR3 protein. The data show around 300,000 distinct CDR3 sequences, with 8% to 9% seen just once and over 2% held by the top ten. These data were also reused for a study on yellow fever vaccine responses in identical twins.

This receptor was identified in a woman aged 18-35 years in good health. Sequencing used memory (CD45RO+) T cells sorted from blood.

CDR3 sequence: CAISPGTSGPSYNEQFF. CDR3 nucleotides: TGTGCCATCAGTCCCGGGACTAGCGGGCCCTCCTACAATGAGCAGTTCTTC. The chain joins TRBV10-3 to TRBJ2-1; 12 bases agree with TRBD2. The CDR3 length is 17 residues. CDR1 ENHRY and CDR2 SYGVKD come from the germline V gene. The V gene end was trimmed by 5 bases and the J gene end by 0 bases; junction bases not matched to a gene: 5.